Each of the 14 T cell receptor beta chains below was sequenced from the same sample in a study of PD-1 blockade in classical Hodgkin lymphoma. Sequencing was performed with immunoSEQ multiplex PCR; in TCRdb, only in-frame clones are kept and a portion is missing. The repertoire consists of some 39,000 clones, with roughly 73% occurring once and the leading ten covering over 35%. Sample time point: cycle 4 day 1 (C4D1), after more than five weeks of nivolumab. Every patient experienced relapse after autologous stem cell transplantation, and brentuximab vedotin exposure varied. Sequencing used peripheral blood mononuclear cells (PBMCs), obtained before the fourth cycle of nivolumab. The origin of the receptors is a human donor with classical Hodgkin lymphoma.

The chain is built from TRBV5-4 and TRBJ2-3; D is ambiguous. Germline-derived CDR1 and CDR2 are SGHNT and YYREEE (reference sequence). CDR3 length: 14 residues. Trimming shortened V by 2 bases and J by 2 bases, and 9 bases separated the two germline ends. CDR3 amino acids: CASSLRPFTDTQYF. CDR3 coding DNA: TGTGCCAGCAGCTTACGACCCTTCACAGATACGCAGTATTTT.

This clone is medium-sized (0.01 to 0.1%) within its sample. V and J are TRBV4-1 and TRBJ1-1; no definite D call. Per the germline V gene, CDR1 is MGHRA and CDR2 is YSYEKL. V lost 1 base and J 0 bases, leaving 9 bases between the germline ends. CDR3 length: 15 amino acids. CDR3 sequence reads: CASSQVSNMNTEAFF. The DNA of the CDR3 is TGCGCCAGCAGCCAAGTATCGAACATGAACACTGAAGCTTTCTTT.

This clone came up many times. V usage is TRBV5-1 and J usage is TRBJ1-5; D not resolved. V lost 0 bases to trimming and J lost 0 bases, with 7 bases between them. Germline CDR1 SGHRS, CDR2 YFSETQ. There are 15 residues in the CDR3. The CDR3 DNA follows: TGCGCCAGCAGCTTGGAGGGTAATAGCAATCAGCCCCAGCATTTT. Its translation is CASSLEGNSNQPQHF.

The rearrangement uses TRBV6-5 and TRBJ1-4; D might be TRBD1 (6 bases). The V gene's germline CDR1 is MNHEY and CDR2 SVGAGI. Trimming removed 2 bases from V and 3 bases from J, with 13 bases in between. There are 16 residues in the CDR3. The CDR3, as DNA: TGTGCCAGCAGTTACCAATCGACAGGCCCTAATGAAAAACTGTTTTTT. This translates into CASSYQSTGPNEKLFF.

This rearrangement joins TRBV5-4 to TRBJ2-1, with 10 bases aligning to TRBD1. CDR1 is SGHNT, CDR2 YYREEE, per germline (reference sequence). This CDR3 has 16 amino acids. The J segment lost 7 bases and the V segment lost 4 bases, leaving 11 bases of the junction unmatched. The CDR3 sequence is CASSILTGGPFNEQFF. The CDR3 DNA reads TGTGCCAGCAGCATACTGACAGGGGGCCCCTTTAATGAGCAGTTCTTC.

The V gene is TRBV5-6, the J gene TRBJ1-1, with D hard to call. V was shortened by 2 bases and J by 4 bases, with 15 bases between the two germline ends. Germline CDR1 reads SGHDT; CDR2 reads YYEEEE. The CDR3 consists of 15 residues. The CDR3, as DNA: TGTGCCAGCAGCTTCTTTCAGGAATTTCTCACTGAAGCTTTCTTT. It is translated as CASSFFQEFLTEAFF.

The gene calls are TRBV5-4 and TRBJ1-5; D is unresolved. Germline CDR1 is SGHNT and CDR2 is YYREEE (reference sequence). The CDR3 spans 13 residues. With 0 bases removed from V and 0 bases from J, the gap between germline ends came to 1 base. This CDR3 reads CASSLDSNQPQHF. In nucleotides, the CDR3 is TGTGCCAGCAGCTTGGATAGCAATCAGCCCCAGCATTTT.

CDR3: CASSVGAAGEAQYF. In nucleotides, the CDR3 is TGTGCCAGCAGCGTCGGGGCGGCCGGGGAGGCCCAGTACTTC. The chain links TRBV7-2 to TRBJ2-5; D possibly corresponds to TRBD2 (6 bases). The germline gives CDR1 SGHTA, CDR2 FQGNSA. V dropped 5 bases and J dropped 9 bases, with 19 bases sitting between them. The CDR3 is 14 residues long.

The chain joins TRBV30 to TRBJ1-2; D call uncertain. Trimming left V 0 bases short and J 4 bases short, with 3 bases between. Germline-derived CDR1 and CDR2 are GTSNPN and SVGIG (reference sequence). The CDR3 runs 11 residues. CDR3 coding DNA: TGTGCCTGGAGTGTGCCCTATGGCTACACCTTC. This translates into CAWSVPYGYTF.

A few counts support this clone. This chain uses TRBV6-5 with TRBJ2-6, with D uncertain. Trimming shortened V by 6 bases and J by 4 bases, and 13 bases separated the two germline ends. CDR3 length: 15 amino acids. The germline CDR1 and CDR2 sequences are MNHEY and SVGAGI. CDR3: CASSSPIEGANVLTF. The CDR3 DNA follows: TGTGCCAGCAGCTCCCCCATTGAGGGGGCCAACGTCCTGACTTTC.

The CDR3 DNA reads as TGCGCCAGCAGCAAGACAGGGGAAGAAGGCTACACCTTC. Translating it yields CASSKTGEEGYTF. The chain uses TRBV5-1 and TRBJ1-2; 8 nucleotides line up with TRBD1. The CDR3 loop spans 13 amino acids. Germline trimming cut 4 bases from V and 8 bases from J; bases unmatched to any gene: 7. Germline values: CDR1 SGHRS, CDR2 YFSETQ. The complete variable domain, with remaining parts taken from reference TRBV5-1 and TRBJ1-2, reads KAGVTQTPRYLIKTRGQQVTLSCSPISGHRSVSWYQQTPGQGLQFLFEYFSETQRNKGNFPGRFSGRQFSNSRSEMNVSTLELGDSALYLCASSKTGEEGYTFGSGTRLTVV.

The chain combines TRBV9 with TRBJ2-1; D perhaps matches TRBD2 (6 bases). V was clipped by 3 bases and J by 8 bases, with 24 bases between them. Germline CDR1 reads SGDLS; CDR2 reads YYNGEE. The CDR3 extends over 17 amino acids. The CDR3 spells CASSAPGSGAKAHEQFF. The CDR3 nucleotides are TGTGCCAGCAGCGCACCCGGGAGCGGAGCGAAAGCCCATGAGCAGTTCTTC.

The CDR3, as DNA: TGTGCCGCCCCCCAACCCCAGCATTTT. Translated, it gives CAAPQPQHF. This chain uses TRBV6-6 with TRBJ1-5; D is undetermined. Deletions cut 11 bases from V and 10 bases from J, with 9 bases between. This CDR3 has 9 residues. From germline, CDR1 is MNHNY and CDR2 SVGAGI (reference sequence).

The gene calls are TRBV19 and TRBJ2-6; D could derive from TRBD1 or TRBD2 (7 bases each). Trimming shortened V by 5 bases and J by 2 bases, and 16 bases separated the two germline ends. CDR1 and CDR2 (germline): LNHDA, SQIVND (reference sequence). The CDR3 has 17 residues. CDR3 protein: CASSADREGTGANVLTF. CDR3 DNA: TGTGCCAGTAGTGCCGACAGGGAGGGTACTGGGGCCAACGTCCTGACTTTC.